The next 11 T cell receptor beta chains were all read from a single sample in a study of blood T cell repertoires in COVID-19. TCRdb's table, derived via immunoSEQ multiplex PCR, lists solely in-frame clones and lacks some. The sample has roughly 320,000 clones, more than 80% seen once. Sequenced: peripheral blood. The source is a woman between 45 and 65 years old with COVID-19, enrolled during active disease.

This clone has a single count. The chain couples TRBV11-1 to TRBJ1-4, with D unclear. V dropped 7 bases and J dropped 2 bases, with 8 bases sitting between them. Germline V gene lookup returns CDR1 SGHAT and CDR2 FQDESV (reference sequence). The CDR3 is 13 amino acids. The CDR3 DNA follows: TGTGCCAGCACGAGAACGACTAATGAAAAACTGTTTTTT. This encodes CASTRTTNEKLFF.

The chain has TRBV12-3 or TRBV12-4 and TRBJ1-1; D gene unclear. V was clipped by 2 bases and J by 4 bases, with 5 bases between them. The CDR3 is 12 amino acids. For the CDR3, the DNA is TGTGCCAGCAGTTTATGGCCCACTGAAGCTTTCTTT. Its protein is CASSLWPTEAFF.

The gene calls are TRBV25-1 and TRBJ2-7; D might be TRBD1 (5 bases). The CDR3 consists of 11 residues. Germline V gene lookup returns CDR1 MGHDK and CDR2 SYGVNS. The ends were cut back, 11 bases at V and 7 bases at J, with 15 bases in the middle. The CDR3 protein is CASGLAWEQYF. In DNA, the CDR3 is TGTGCCTCAGGGCTGGCCTGGGAGCAGTACTTC.

V and J are TRBV5-6 and TRBJ2-7, with a possible D match to TRBD2 (5 bases). Germline V CDR1 and CDR2: SGHDT, YYEEEE. The CDR3 is 13 residues long. V lost 4 bases and J 4 bases, leaving 12 bases between the germline ends. The CDR3 loop is CASSLAGVYEQYF. The CDR3 DNA follows: TGTGCCAGCAGCCTGGCCGGGGTATACGAGCAGTACTTC.

The chain has TRBV27 and TRBJ2-5; 12 bases align to TRBD2. The junction had 7 bases not matched to a gene; V was cut back by 6 bases and J by 5 bases. The CDR3 loop spans 15 amino acids. The germline V gene encodes CDR1 MNHEY and CDR2 SMNVEV (reference sequence). The CDR3 DNA is TGTGCCAGCAGACCCCTAGCGGGAGGGATGGAGACCCAGTACTTC. Translation: CASRPLAGGMETQYF.

In nucleotides, the CDR3 is TGTGCCATCAGTGATGACAGGGGGTCCTACGAGCAGTACTTC. Translation gives CAISDDRGSYEQYF. The chain links TRBV10-3 to TRBJ2-7; 9 bases line up with TRBD1. The ends lost 3 bases at V and 1 base at J; junction bases unmatched: 1. Germline lookup yields CDR1 ENHRY and CDR2 SYGVKD. This CDR3 comprises 14 residues.

The V and J genes are TRBV10-2 and TRBJ2-1; 8 bases are a match to TRBD2. Germline V CDR1 and CDR2: WSHSY, SAAADI. CDR3 size: 15 residues. After removal of 6 bases from V and 4 bases from J, the junction contained 8 bases not matched to a gene. This chain's CDR3 is CASRGGAGAYNEQFF. CDR3 DNA sequence: TGCGCCAGCAGAGGAGGAGCGGGAGCTTACAATGAGCAGTTCTTC.

The chain carries TRBV5-1 and TRBJ2-7, with 7 bases that match TRBD1. The CDR3 is made up of 13 amino acids. The V segment lost 3 bases and the J segment 4 bases; nucleotides outside the gene matches: 4. Germline V gene data show CDR1 as SGHRS and CDR2 as YFSETQ. In DNA form, the CDR3 reads TGCGCCAGCAGCTATGGGACAGATTACGAGCAGTACTTC. Its translation is CASSYGTDYEQYF.

The V gene is TRBV3-1 (or the pseudogene TRBV3-2), the J gene TRBJ2-4; D may be TRBD1 (6 bases). CDR1 and CDR2 (germline): LGHDT, YNNKEL (reference sequence). The CDR3 covers 14 residues. V shed 4 bases and J shed 13 bases, with 20 bases lying between them. Here the CDR3 reads CASSPPGRGKIQYF. CDR3 bases: TGTGCCAGCAGCCCCCCCGGCAGGGGAAAAATCCAGTACTTC.

Only one count was recorded for this clone. The rearrangement joins TRBV19 to TRBJ1-5; 9 nucleotides line up with TRBD1. The CDR3 runs 16 residues. V lost 5 bases to trimming and J lost 5 bases; unmatched junction nucleotides: 10. The V gene's germline CDR1 is LNHDA and CDR2 SQIVND (reference sequence). The DNA of the CDR3 is TGTGCCAGTAGTTCATCCGGGACAGGGATCCATCAGCCCCAGCATTTT. This encodes CASSSSGTGIHQPQHF.

The V and J genes are TRBV19 and TRBJ2-5, with 7 positions matching TRBD1. This CDR3 is built from 16 residues. CDR1 LNHDA and CDR2 SQIVND come from the germline V gene (reference sequence). Trimming cost V 3 bases and J 1 base; bases outside gene matches: 8. CDR3 sequence reads: CASSIRQGDFQETQYF. The CDR3 DNA sequence: TGTGCCAGTAGTATTCGGCAGGGGGATTTCCAAGAGACCCAGTACTTC.